This section outlines one T cell receptor (beta chain) sequence together with its context. The data are from a study of blood T cell repertoires in COVID-19. Only in-frame clones appear in the TCRdb table, and some are missing; sequencing was by immunoSEQ multiplex PCR. The sample has hundreds of thousands of clones, around nine tenths seen once; the top ten hold approximately 14%. The specimen was peripheral blood. The TCR originated in a woman aged 65 to 85 with COVID-19, enrolled during active disease.

CDR3 sequence: CASSVAMDTQYF. In nucleotides, the CDR3 is TGTGCCAGCAGCGTAGCTATGGATACGCAGTATTTT. The rearrangement uses TRBV9 and TRBJ2-3; D not certain. V was clipped by 0 bases and J by 6 bases, with 5 bases between them. CDR3 size: 12 residues. Germline V gives CDR1 SGDLS, CDR2 YYNGEE.